The sequence of this T cell receptor beta chain was determined in a study of shared clonotypes between healthy human individuals (dated by TCRdb to the early 2020s). With respect to the entire study: Three men and two women, aged 18 to 49 years, made up the cohort. For each donor, three plates each were used for CD4 naive and CD4 memory, two plates were used for CD8 naive, and one plate was used for CD8 memory. To estimate repertoire size and how much clonotype sharing occurs between individuals, the study deeply sequenced the blood TCR repertoires of five or six healthy adults. Libraries were prepared and TCR repertoires were sequenced by different laboratories using diverse techniques, in order to increase sequencing depth and limit assay-specific biases. Leukapheresis yielded between about 0.8 and 8.9 billion PBMCs per donor. General findings and caveats noted by the study authors: Approximately 5% of naive CD4, 3.5% of naive CD8, approximately 2% of memory CD4, and around 0.4% of memory CD8 clonotypes were shared across several donors. Naive subsets generally had larger estimated clonotype richness than memory subsets did. The genetic and exposure-history diversity represented was limited by the small number of donors. Based on pairwise subsampling, the degree of clonotype sharing among donors was expected to be affected by sequencing depth. Only blood was sampled, and tissue TCR repertoires likely differ from those in blood. Higher generation probabilities were observed for clonotypes shared by all four sorted-subset donors than for non-shared clonotypes. Even with the large sequencing depth, rarefaction of the sorted-subset datasets indicated that sequencing was incomplete.

TCR CDR3 regions were amplified from genomic DNA by multiplex PCR using the deep immunoSEQ assay. For each cell subset, the extracted genomic DNA was distributed evenly across all wells of several immunoSEQ 96-well plates, and each plate served as one replicate. For sorted subsets, around 200 ng genomic DNA, equal to tens of thousands of T cell genomes, was loaded into each replicate PCR. Purified libraries were quantified with a Qubit 3.0 fluorometer, sized on a Bioanalyzer 2100, and re-quantified with the KAPA Library Quantification kit. Every immunoSEQ 96-well plate was sequenced on a separate single-read 150-cycle Illumina NextSeq 550 flow cell. On the study's bioinformatics: The immunoSEQ output contained only junctional sequences without quality scores, so filtering could not match that applied to full-length reads. Sequences were annotated with PyIR, a Python wrapper for IgBLAST v1.9, using IMGT germline references to assign V/J genes and CDR3. Any read was removed if the V/J assignment was weak (E-value above 1e-6), the CDR3 was missing, or the read contained stop codons, out-of-frame junctions, or ambiguous translated residues. V3J clonotypes were defined by identical inferred V gene, J gene, and CDR3 amino acid sequence. The percentage overlap between two repertoires was calculated by dividing the number of shared unique clonotypes by the size of the smaller repertoire. Three approaches were used to assess repertoire richness: RTK rarefaction, the Chao1 estimator, and Recon v2.1 estimates of unobserved clonotypes. OLGA was used to compute generation probabilities for all TCRbeta clonotypes that the gDNA method yielded from a handful of donors. Sourced from immuneACCESS, this table was stored by TCRdb with only in-frame sequences that have V and J called. A share of the clones is absent; for the studies checked, an unresolved V gene accounts for under half, and the remainder has no known explanation. That table furnishes V, J and clone size, whereas the DNA furnished D and trimming. This sample holds some 2,000,000 clones; approximately 95% were observed only once. In total, the top ten clones hold approximately 0.13% of the sample.

In the case of this clone: The antigen it recognizes is unknown. Base quality data are lacking; no much larger clone is found one base away.

The donors were healthy, HIV-negative adults who had no recently reported acute infections or vaccinations. All donors were Caucasian adults living in Nashville, Tennessee, USA. CD4+ T cells were enriched through magnetic negative selection, after which naive cells were positively selected on CD45RA and the remaining negative fraction served as the memory subset. Blood was obtained by leukapheresis, after which PBMCs were separated by Ficoll-Histopaque density gradient centrifugation and cryopreserved in liquid nitrogen vapor phase. Analytical flow cytometry was used to check the purity and quantity of every magnetically sorted T cell population. From each sorted fraction, genomic DNA was isolated and quantified by UV absorbance on a Nanodrop 2000c. The CDR3 goes from the cysteine to the phenylalanine over 13 residues. CDR3 DNA only is kept here, 39 bases in frame from base 1. CDR1 and CDR2 are drawn from the germline V gene: MDHEN, SYDVKM. The V end loses 5 bases and the J end loses 9 bases, and a stretch of 16 bases separates them.

The material sequenced was naive CD4+ T cells sorted from blood. The cell subset or site label corresponds to: CD45RA+ positively selected. The rearrangement combines TRBV28 with TRBJ1-1; TRBD1 might be the D gene, on 6 matching bases. The clonotype was recovered from a young man in good health. The DNA sequence is as follows: TGTGCCAGCAGTAGCGTGGACAGCGAGAAAGCTTTCTTT. Protein translation: CASSSVDSEKAFF.